What follows are 10 T cell receptor beta chains derived from one specimen sequenced in a study of Ad26.COV2.S vaccination and SARS-CoV-2 variants. Some clones are missing from TCRdb's copy, which holds only in-frame ones; the method was immunoSEQ multiplex PCR. Of more than 85,000 clones listed, around 82% are singletons. The sequencing here drew on peripheral blood, taken after recovery from COVID-19. These receptors were taken from a human donor who had recovered from COVID-19.

This clone has only one observation. V usage is TRBV11-2 and J usage is TRBJ2-5, with a tentative D call TRBD2 (7 bases). Deletions cut 0 bases from V and 5 bases from J, with 19 bases between. The CDR3 totals 17 residues. CDR1 SGHAT and CDR2 FQNNGV come from the germline V gene. The CDR3 sequence: CASSLDYSVQGGETQYF. For the CDR3, the DNA is TGTGCCAGCAGCTTAGATTATTCGGTACAGGGAGGGGAGACCCAGTACTTC.

This rearrangement joins TRBV11-2 to TRBJ1-2; D gene unclear. Trimming stripped 3 bases from V and 6 bases from J, with 20 bases between. CDR3 length equals 16 residues. Germline V gene lookup returns CDR1 SGHAT and CDR2 FQNNGV. The chain's CDR3 is CASSFGPNTRVDGYTF. Written as DNA, the CDR3 is TGTGCCAGCAGCTTCGGTCCGAACACCCGGGTGGATGGCTACACCTTC.

The chain links TRBV7-6 to TRBJ2-7; unclear D gene. The CDR3 spans 11 residues. The V gene's germline CDR1 is SGHVS and CDR2 FNYEAQ. Trimming shortened V by 5 bases and J by 5 bases, and 7 bases separated the two germline ends. The CDR3 is CASSAQNEQYF. Here the CDR3 DNA reads TGTGCCAGCAGCGCACAAAACGAGCAGTACTTC.

The chain carries TRBV7-9 and TRBJ1-2; 10 nucleotides align to TRBD1. Germline V lookup: CDR1 SEHNR, CDR2 FQNEAQ (reference sequence). V shed 6 bases and J 8 bases; nucleotides not matched to a gene: 6. This CDR3 region has 13 residues. The CDR3 DNA is TGTGCCAGCAGTCGGGACAGGGGCGCCGGCTACACCTTC. Protein sequence: CASSRDRGAGYTF.

The chain has TRBV28 and TRBJ1-1; no clear D. CDR1 is MDHEN, CDR2 SYDVKM, per germline. The CDR3 is 17 residues long. Trimming pared 6 bases from V and 1 base from J, leaving 21 bases between. CDR3: CASSPIAGTITNTEAFF. For the CDR3, the DNA is TGTGCCAGCAGCCCAATAGCCGGTACTATCACGAACACTGAAGCTTTCTTT.

The gene calls are TRBV6-4 and TRBJ2-2; unclear D gene. The CDR3 contains 15 residues. Germline V gene data show CDR1 as MRHNA and CDR2 as SNTAGT. V dropped 4 bases and J dropped 3 bases, with 12 bases sitting between them. The CDR3 here is CASSADGPDTGELFF. The CDR3 DNA reads as TGTGCCAGCAGTGCGGACGGGCCGGACACCGGGGAGCTGTTTTTT.

The rearrangement joins TRBV29-1 to TRBJ1-1, with TRBD1 matching over 10 bases. CDR1 and CDR2 (germline): SQVTM, ANQGSEA. The V gene end was trimmed by 3 bases and the J gene end by 0 bases; junction bases not matched to a gene: 10. The CDR3 runs to 17 residues. This CDR3 reads CSVDKGDRGTMNTEAFF. CDR3 coding DNA: TGCAGCGTTGACAAGGGGGACAGGGGTACCATGAACACTGAAGCTTTCTTT.

CDR3 bases: TGTGCCAGCAGCTTGGATTGGGGGCTTACTCAGCCCCAGCATTTT. Encoded protein: CASSLDWGLTQPQHF. The chain has TRBV5-5 and TRBJ1-5; perhaps TRBD1 as D (6 bases). The CDR3 spans 15 residues. CDR1 is SGHKS, CDR2 YYEKEE, per germline (reference sequence). The germline V and J ends were trimmed by 0 bases and 6 bases, with 13 bases remaining between them.

The rearrangement joins TRBV13 to TRBJ2-3, with D maybe TRBD1 (6 bases). V shed 7 bases and J shed 4 bases, with 21 bases lying between them. The CDR3 consists of 16 residues. In germline, CDR1 is PRHDT, CDR2 FYEKMQ (reference sequence). This chain's CDR3 is CASNSRTMGAADTQYF. CDR3 nucleotides: TGTGCCAGCAACTCGAGGACAATGGGGGCGGCAGATACGCAGTATTTT.

This clone showed up just a few times. The chain is built from TRBV29-1 and TRBJ2-5; TRBD1 agrees at 10 bases. The CDR3 extends over 13 amino acids. Germline V lookup: CDR1 SQVTM, CDR2 ANQGSEA. V was clipped by 7 bases and J by 5 bases; unmatched bases: 7. The CDR3 DNA is TGCAGCGGGGACCGGGACAGGGGTGAGACCCAGTACTTC. Amino acids: CSGDRDRGETQYF.